These T cell receptor beta chains were read from a single sample in a study of a mutant IDH1 vaccine in newly diagnosed glioma. Assay used: immunoSEQ multiplex PCR; TCRdb lists only in-frame clones, some missing. The sample lists around 20,000 clones, roughly 86% occurring once. No antigen has been identified for these receptors. Sequencing was performed on PBMCs, taken from a glioma patient whose treatment included an IDH1 peptide vaccine. The receptors here all came from a woman aged 40 to 55 with glioma. CDR3s include the opening cysteine and the closing phenylalanine or tryptophan. Fields, in order: CDR3 protein, CDR3 DNA, J gene, V gene, D gene, clone size. D genes are given only for firm matches. Size values are once, few and many counts, or a class for expanded clones, and some rows have none.

CASPGLEETQYF | TGTGCTAGCCCGGGACTAGAAGAGACCCAGTACTTC | TRBJ2-5 | TRBV7-7 | TRBD2 | -
CASSLARDRGNRNTIYF | TGTGCCAGCAGCTTAGCGCGGGACAGGGGAAATCGCAACACCATATATTTT | TRBJ1-3 | TRBV7-9 | TRBD1 | -
CASSKGQGLEQYF | TGCGCCAGCAGTAAAGGACAGGGACTTGAGCAGTACTTC | TRBJ2-7 | TRBV10-1 | TRBD1 | -
CASSTEQGRTEAFF | TGCGCCAGCAGCACTGAACAGGGAAGGACTGAAGCTTTCTTT | TRBJ1-1 | TRBV5-1 | - | -
CASSEATRPGNTIYF | TGTGCCAGCAGTGAAGCGACCCGTCCTGGAAACACCATATATTTT | TRBJ1-3 | TRBV2 | - | -
CASSPYPGQGVDTQYF | TGCGCCAGCAGCCCATACCCGGGACAGGGGGTAGATACGCAGTATTTT | TRBJ2-3 | TRBV5-1 | TRBD1 | -
CASRHRQGGETGELFF | TGTGCCAGCAGACACCGACAGGGGGGAGAGACCGGGGAGCTGTTTTTT | TRBJ2-2 | TRBV7-9 | TRBD1 | -
CASSFTGQETQYF | TGTGCCAGCAGCTTTACGGGCCAAGAGACCCAGTACTTC | TRBJ2-5 | TRBV7-2 | - | -
CASSLMRSASSYNSPLHF | TGTGCCAGCAGTTTAATGAGGTCTGCGAGCTCCTATAATTCACCCCTCCACTTT | TRBJ1-6 | TRBV27 | - | -
CASSQYKTANTEAFF | TGCGCCAGCAGCCAATATAAGACAGCGAACACTGAAGCTTTCTTT | TRBJ1-1 | TRBV4-1 | - | -
CASSLDPSINQPQHF | TGCGCCAGCAGCCTCGATCCGAGTATTAATCAGCCCCAGCATTTT | TRBJ1-5 | TRBV4-1 | - | -
CASSLWGGYGYTF | TGTGCCAGCAGCTTGTGGGGAGGCTATGGCTACACCTTC | TRBJ1-2 | TRBV5-6 | - | once
CASIPEVAGVNNEQFF | TGTGCCAGCATTCCCGAAGTAGCGGGAGTAAATAATGAGCAGTTCTTC | TRBJ2-1 | TRBV11-2 | TRBD2 | -
CASSTREGNTEAFF | TGTGCCAGCAGCACCCGAGAAGGGAACACTGAAGCTTTCTTT | TRBJ1-1 | TRBV7-6 | - | -
CASSPPDRGPGYTF | TGTGCCAGCAGCCCCCCGGACAGGGGACCTGGCTACACCTTC | TRBJ1-2 | TRBV7-8 | TRBD1 | -
CASSDWGLGKETQYF | TGCGCCAGCAGTGATTGGGGACTAGGGAAAGAGACCCAGTACTTC | TRBJ2-5 | TRBV10-2 | TRBD2 | -
CAVKLAESTDTQYF | TGTGCCGTCAAACTAGCGGAGAGCACAGATACGCAGTATTTT | TRBJ2-3 | TRBV6-5 | TRBD2 | once
CASVSLVPDKSGQRPDF | TGTGCCAGCGTTAGTCTCGTACCAGACAAGTCGGGCCAACGTCCTGACTTC | TRBJ2-6 | TRBV5-4 | - | few
CASSLRRQGGRETQYF | TGTGCCAGCAGCTTAAGGAGACAGGGCGGGCGAGAGACCCAGTACTTC | TRBJ2-5 | TRBV7-6 | TRBD1 | -
CASRSTGSATNEKLFF | TGTGCCAGCAGGTCGACCGGCAGTGCAACTAATGAAAAACTGTTTTTT | TRBJ1-4 | TRBV27 | - | -
CASSLGVYSYEQYF | TGTGCCAGCAGCTTAGGAGTATACTCCTACGAGCAGTACTTC | TRBJ2-7 | TRBV7-8 | - | -
CASSLIRGPLAGELFF | TGTGCCAGCAGCTTGATCCGGGGGCCATTGGCCGGGGAGCTGTTTTTT | TRBJ2-2 | TRBV5-6 | - | -
CASSQAGAKNIQYF | TGTGCCAGCAGCCAAGCGGGGGCCAAAAACATTCAGTACTTC | TRBJ2-4 | TRBV4-2 | - | -
CSARSLETQYF | TGCAGTGCTAGAAGCCTGGAGACCCAGTACTTC | TRBJ2-5 | TRBV20-1 | - | -
CASEVTSNQPQHF | TGTGCCAGCGAGGTGACTAGCAATCAGCCCCAGCATTTT | TRBJ1-5 | TRBV2 | - | -
CASSEDRDQPQHF | TGCGCCAGCAGTGAGGACAGGGATCAGCCCCAGCATTTT | TRBJ1-5 | TRBV10-2 | TRBD1 | -
CASSKDEGGGYGYTF | TGTGCCAGCAGCAAAGATGAGGGTGGGGGATATGGCTACACCTTC | TRBJ1-2 | TRBV21-1 | - | -
CASSWGGADGYTF | TGTGCCAGCAGTTGGGGCGGGGCAGATGGCTACACCTTC | TRBJ1-2 | TRBV6-5 | - | -
CASSPELYGYTF | TGTGCCAGCAGCCCCGAGCTCTATGGCTACACCTTC | TRBJ1-2 | TRBV7-9 | - | -
CASSLASGSMNEQYF | TGCGCCAGCAGTTTGGCTAGCGGGAGTATGAACGAGCAGTACTTC | TRBJ2-7 | TRBV10-1 | TRBD2 | medium-sized
CASGGNTIYF | TGTGCCAGCGGTGGAAACACCATATATTTT | TRBJ1-3 | TRBV6-1 | - | -
CASSVSPENTEAFF | TGTGCCAGCAGCGTATCTCCGGAGAACACTGAAGCTTTCTTT | TRBJ1-1 | TRBV9 | - | -
CASSQPRSNYGYTF | TGCGCCAGCAGCCAGCCCCGATCTAACTATGGCTACACCTTC | TRBJ1-2 | TRBV5-1 | - | -
CASSTRLAESYNEQFF | TGTGCCAGTAGTACAAGACTAGCTGAGTCCTACAATGAGCAGTTCTTC | TRBJ2-1 | TRBV19 | TRBD2 | -
CASNRRGVVTGQGRTDTQYF | TGTGCCAGCAACAGGAGAGGGGTGGTTACCGGACAGGGGAGGACAGATACGCAGTATTTT | TRBJ2-3 | TRBV5-5 | TRBD1 | -
CASSQDVVAGDEQFF | TGCGCCAGCAGCCAGGATGTGGTAGCGGGGGATGAGCAGTTCTTC | TRBJ2-1 | TRBV4-1 | TRBD2 | -
CASSLSAGLYEQYF | TGCGCCAGCAGCTTGTCGGCAGGGCTCTACGAGCAGTACTTC | TRBJ2-7 | TRBV5-1 | - | -
CASPGSPPISPLHF | TGTGCCAGCCCCGGTAGTCCTCCGATTTCACCCCTCCACTTT | TRBJ1-6 | TRBV27 | - | -
CASSSDPGYNEQFF | TGTGCCAGCAGTTCCGACCCAGGGTACAATGAGCAGTTCTTC | TRBJ2-1 | TRBV27 | - | -
CASSQSGANEKLFF | TGTGCCAGCAGCCAGTCAGGGGCTAATGAAAAACTGTTTTTT | TRBJ1-4 | TRBV5-4 | - | -
CASSRSGQNTEAFF | TGCGCCAGCAGTCGCTCCGGGCAGAACACTGAAGCTTTCTTT | TRBJ1-1 | TRBV5-1 | - | -